A selection of T cell receptor beta chains follows, all from one sample in a study of human T cells and chemical hapten exposure. Using its own MiXCR run on the RACE reads, TCRdb lists one record per CDR3 protein. This table holds some 70,000 distinct CDR3 sequences, roughly 9.7% found once. The source was whole blood, collected in connection with sensitization to the hapten diphenylcyclopropenone (DPC). These receptors were collected from a woman aged 45-59 years with alopecia areata. Some clones in this sample may be carry-over from other donors' samples. CDR3s leave out the opening cysteine and the closing phenylalanine or tryptophan.

j_call v_call cdr3_aa
TRBJ2-7 TRBV28 ASSPQREQY
TRBJ1-2 TRBV18 ASSPEQNYGYT
TRBJ2-3 TRBV7-8 ASSLGPKTDTQY
TRBJ2-7 TRBV14 ASSLAGGPYEQY
TRBJ2-1 TRBV5-6 ASRQGLAVRDEQF
TRBJ2-7 TRBV5-1 ASSSGSTGYEQY
TRBJ2-7 TRBV10-3 AISGTGYEQY
TRBJ2-5 TRBV12-3/TRBV12-4 ASSFNVGQGKHQETQY
TRBJ2-2 TRBV5-1 ASSSGGLNTGELF
TRBJ2-1 TRBV27 ATRNHRLAGDGEQF
TRBJ1-2 TRBV7-2 ASSLADTVQ
TRBJ2-4 TRBV20-1 SARDRGRTKNIQY
TRBJ1-2 TRBV20-1 SARMQEGPYGYT
TRBJ2-1 TRBV5-1 ASSSGLAGPYNEQF
TRBJ1-6 TRBV28 ASGTGYNSPLH
TRBJ2-2 TRBV14 ASSQERLAILTGELF
TRBJ1-1 TRBV12-3/TRBV12-4 ASRSDRTEAF
TRBJ1-1 TRBV20-1 SARQNTEAF
TRBJ2-5 TRBV5-4 ASSDPGLAGVEGETQY
TRBJ2-2 TRBV7-9 ASSLAGSTGELF
TRBJ2-7 TRBV30 AWRDPGLNEQY
TRBJ2-3 TRBV7-9 ASSNGLGPRSTDTQY
TRBJ1-1 TRBV20-1 SASAGELEAF
TRBJ1-5 TRBV28 ASSPTTGYNQPQH
TRBJ2-7 TRBV28 ASRVGHGITYEQY
TRBJ1-6 TRBV7-2 ASSERRYNSPLH
TRBJ1-4 TRBV18 ASSEGNNEKLF
TRBJ2-7 TRBV10-3 AIRGEGSHEQY
TRBJ2-7 TRBV5-1 ASSPGTGGIYEQY
TRBJ1-6 TRBV6-2/TRBV6-3 ASRTEVRGSYNSPLH
TRBJ1-5 TRBV20-1 SASEISSFSNQPQH
TRBJ1-5 TRBV30 AWRAAGGSNQPQH
TRBJ2-3 TRBV4-1 ASSQGTLRTDTQY
TRBJ1-1 TRBV20-1 SARGEGALIEAF
TRBJ2-5 TRBV29-1 SVDGGGGSFSQTQY